The entry below gives a single T cell receptor (beta chain) sequence along with its context. Antigen specificity is unknown. After constant-region reverse-primer amplification, full-length variable regions underwent semi-nested PCR with Nested Universal Primer A. From the 5' RACE reads, TCRdb called clonotypes with MiXCR, one entry per CDR3 protein. The sample shows 8,400 or so distinct CDR3 sequences, 60% of them seen only once. Study outcomes and limitations: In terms of TCR gene usage, tumor memory CD4+ T cells clustered together with blood and lymph node memory CD4+ cells, as well as with lymph node naive CD4+ cells. Whole repertoires were not studied in the larger cohort, only one V-J beta rearrangement.

The length of the CDR3 is 15 residues. The V end was cut by 0 bases, the J end by 4 bases, with 11 bases between. Germline loops: CDR1 MGHRA, CDR2 YSYEKL. This sequence joins TRBV4-1 and TRBJ2-3; D possibly corresponds to TRBD2 (6 bases). The TCR was taken from a female donor with breast cancer. The sequenced sample consisted of tumor-infiltrating memory CD4+ T cells sorted from the breast tumor. The subset was: memory CD4+ T cells, CD4+CD45RO+CD25-. CDR3 nucleotide sequence: TGCGCCAGCAGCCAAGATAGGGCTAGCGCAGATACGCAGTATTTT. Residues: CASSQDRASADTQYF.